This T cell receptor (beta chain) was sequenced for a study of human T cells and chemical hapten exposure. CDR1 and CDR2 (germline): LGHNA, YSLEER. CDR3 length: 18 amino acids. The V end was cut by 0 bases, the J end by 7 bases, with 21 bases between. TCRdb re-derived calls from the RACE reads in MiXCR, one entry per CDR3 protein. The sample contains about 49,000 distinct CDR3 sequences, 9.3% of which appear only once. Ten or more counts support this clonotype. Sample time point: patch test 1, 2 weeks after DPC sensitization. Treatment reported: therapeutic diphenylcyclopropenone sensitization with weekly scalp DPC.

The chain links TRBV4-3 to TRBJ2-2, with D possibly being TRBD1 (6 bases). The sequence was collected from a woman between 45 and 65 years old with alopecia areata. Some clones in this sample may be carry-over from other donors' samples. Sequencing was performed on whole blood, taken in connection with sensitization to the hapten diphenylcyclopropenone (DPC). The CDR3 DNA is TGCGCCAGCAGCCAAGAGAGGGACAACTCCATTGTCGGCGGGGAGCTGTTTTTT. This translates into CASSQERDNSIVGGELFF.